These 8 T cell receptor beta chains came from one sample sequenced in a study of T cell repertoires in cytomegalovirus infection. Their antigens remain unidentified. MiXCR was run by TCRdb on the reads, yielding one entry per CDR3 protein. Of some 320,000 distinct CDR3 sequences listed, approximately 32% were seen once; the top ten hold around 18%. Material: cultured PBMCs, obtained from culture after CMV antigen stimulation. Every receptor here comes from a human donor in good health (CMV status not recorded). Some clones in this sample may be carry-over from other donors' samples.

There are a few counts of this clonotype. CDR3 amino acids: CASIADPSTGELFF. CDR3 coding DNA: TGTGCCAGCATCGCGGACCCCTCCACCGGGGAGCTGTTTTTT. V gene TRBV7-2 combines with J gene TRBJ2-2, with D unclear. V lost 7 bases to trimming and J lost 4 bases, with 13 bases between them. This CDR3 has 14 residues. CDR1 and CDR2 (germline): SGHTA, FQGNSA.

The genes are TRBV28 and TRBJ2-6, with D perhaps being TRBD1 or TRBD2 (5 bases each). The germline gives CDR1 MDHEN, CDR2 SYDVKM. Trimming left V 3 bases short and J 0 bases short, with 15 bases between. The CDR3 spans 18 residues. CDR3 region: CASSFGTGTYSGANVLTF. CDR3 sequence (DNA): TGTGCCAGCAGTTTCGGGACGGGAACTTACTCTGGGGCCAACGTCCTGACTTTC.

This chain joins TRBV19 and TRBJ2-4; 8 bases align to TRBD1. Germline CDR1 reads LNHDA; CDR2 reads SQIVND (reference sequence). This CDR3 contains 12 residues. J lost 14 bases, V lost 5 bases, and 8 bases had no gene match. The CDR3 nucleotides read TGTGCCAGTAGTGTCGACAGGGGCCAAGAGTACTTC. Its translation: CASSVDRGQEYF.

At least ten counts were recorded for this clonotype. The chain uses TRBV11-2 and TRBJ2-1, with unresolved D. The germline V gene has CDR1 SGHAT and CDR2 FQNNGV. With 3 bases removed from V and 6 bases from J, the gap between germline ends came to 3 bases. This CDR3 is 11 amino acids long. CDR3 DNA: TGTGCCAGCAGCTTCTCCAATGAGCAGTTCTTC. Encoded protein: CASSFSNEQFF.

This clonotype has more than one count but fewer than ten. The CDR3 loop is CSARDWDTGSGNTIYF. The CDR3 bases are TGCAGTGCTAGGGACTGGGACACAGGATCTGGAAACACCATATATTTT. V usage is TRBV20-1 and J usage is TRBJ1-3; tentative D call: TRBD1 (6 bases). V dropped 3 bases and J dropped 1 base, with 16 bases sitting between them. Germline lookup yields CDR1 DFQATT and CDR2 SNEGSKA (reference sequence). The CDR3 covers 16 residues.

This clonotype occurred a few times. The CDR3: CASSLGAGGLATDTQYF. In DNA, the CDR3 is TGTGCCAGCAGCTTAGGAGCGGGGGGCCTCGCCACAGATACGCAGTATTTT. The chain is built from TRBV11-2 and TRBJ2-3; 9 bases fit TRBD2. There are 17 residues in the CDR3. Unmatched junction bases numbered 7, after V lost 1 base and J lost 2 bases. CDR1 and CDR2 from the germline V gene are SGHAT and FQNNGV. Filled out from reference TRBV11-2 and TRBJ2-3, the complete variable domain reads EAGVAQSPRYKIIEKRQSVAFWCNPISGHATLYWYQQILGQGPKLLIQFQNNGVVDDSQLPKDRFSAERLKGVDSTLKIQPAKLEDSAVYLCASSLGAGGLATDTQYFGPGTRLTVL.

This clonotype turned up a few times. This chain joins TRBV6-2 or TRBV6-3 and TRBJ2-1, with D uncertain. Trimming took 6 bases from V and 4 from J, leaving 13 bases between them. The CDR3 runs to 14 residues. Germline loops: CDR1 MNHEY, CDR2 SVGEGT. In nucleotides, the CDR3 is TGTGCCAGCAGCCAAACGGACGGGTACAATGAGCAGTTCTTC. Its protein is CASSQTDGYNEQFF.

The chain employs TRBV7-8 and TRBJ2-5; D unresolved. This CDR3 contains 14 residues. CDR1 is SGHVS and CDR2 is FQNEAQ in the germline V gene. V was cut by 1 base and J by 2 bases, with 8 bases left in between. The CDR3 protein is CASSLGPIQETQYF. For the CDR3, the DNA is TGTGCCAGCAGCTTAGGACCGATACAAGAGACCCAGTACTTC.